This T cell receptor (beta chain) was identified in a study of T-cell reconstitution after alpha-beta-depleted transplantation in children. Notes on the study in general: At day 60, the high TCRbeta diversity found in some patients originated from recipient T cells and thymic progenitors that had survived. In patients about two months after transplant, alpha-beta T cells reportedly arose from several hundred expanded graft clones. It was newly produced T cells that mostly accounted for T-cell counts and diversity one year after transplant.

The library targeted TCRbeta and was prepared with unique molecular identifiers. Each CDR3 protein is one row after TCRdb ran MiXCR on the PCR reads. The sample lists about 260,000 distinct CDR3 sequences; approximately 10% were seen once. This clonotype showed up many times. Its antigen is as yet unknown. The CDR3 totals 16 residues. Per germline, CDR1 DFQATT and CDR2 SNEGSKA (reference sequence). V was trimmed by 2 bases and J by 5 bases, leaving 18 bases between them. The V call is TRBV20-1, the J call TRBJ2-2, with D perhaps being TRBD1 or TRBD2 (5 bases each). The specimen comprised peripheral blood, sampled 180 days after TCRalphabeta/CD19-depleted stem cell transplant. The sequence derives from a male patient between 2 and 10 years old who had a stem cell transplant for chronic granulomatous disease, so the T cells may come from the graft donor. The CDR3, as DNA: TGCAGTGCTAGAAGGGACGGAAAATGGGGTACCGGGGAGCTGTTTTTT. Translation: CSARRDGKWGTGELFF.